What follows are 5 T cell receptor beta chains derived from one specimen sequenced in a study of T cells in women clearing cervical HPV infection (dated by TCRdb to the late 2010s). The library was built by means of the immunoSEQ multiplex PCR assay. Not all clones reach the TCRdb copy of this immuneACCESS table, which keeps in-frame sequences only. Checked studies attribute under half of the gap to unresolved V genes and leave the rest unexplained. The table for this sample lists around 35,000 clones. The top ten constitute about 1.5% of the sample. The sequenced sample was blood buffy coat. The receptors stem from a woman between 18 and 69 years old with a cervical HPV16 infection that either progressed to CIN3+ or cleared (not recorded which).

Details on this clone: Read data end 3 residues before the CDR3 end; the end is taken from the germline J gene. Other nucleotide sequences from this sample produce the same CDR3. The chain combines TRBV19 with TRBJ1-2; D might be TRBD1 (6 bases). The CDR3 loop spans 13 amino acids. Germline lookup yields CDR1 LNHDA and CDR2 SQIVND (reference sequence). Incomplete CDR3 DNA: TGTGCCAGTCATGCGGGGGCGCAAGGTGGA. Its protein product is CASHAGAQGG. The CDR3 as a whole reads CASHAGAQGGYTF. Complete variable domain (other parts from reference TRBV19 and TRBJ1-2): DGGITQSPKYLFRKEGQNVTLSCEQNLNHDAMYWYRQDPGQGLRLIYYSQIVNDFQKGDIAEGYSVSREKKESFPLTVTSAQKNPTAFYLCASHAGAQGGYTFGSGTRLTVV.

The part of the CDR3 DNA that was read is TGTGCCAGCTCACCAGCGGGTGAACCC. Translated, it gives CASSPAGEP. The CDR3 in its entirety is CASSPAGEPQHF. This chain uses TRBV18 with TRBJ1-5; D is undetermined. The read falls 3 residues short of the CDR3 end, and the missing part is taken from the germline J gene. Germline CDR1 and CDR2: KGHSH and LQKENI. CDR3 length: 12 amino acids.

The CDR3 is CASSTTPTGNTEAFF. The CDR3 DNA, read in part, is TGTGCCAGCAGCACCACCCCCACAGGGAACACTGAA. V gene TRBV7-2 combines with J gene TRBJ1-1; a weak D match, TRBD1 (5 bases). The sequenced fragment ends 3 residues before the CDR3 boundary, so the rest is inferred from the germline J gene. V dropped 5 bases and J dropped 1 base, with 14 bases sitting between them. Germline CDR1 is SGHTA and CDR2 is FQGNSA. The length of the CDR3 is 15 residues.

Details on this clone: The read terminates 3 residues before the CDR3 end, so the remaining end is supplied by the germline J gene. The chain has TRBV19 and TRBJ1-1; 8 positions agree with TRBD1. Trimming removed 5 bases from V and 4 bases from J; junction bases left unmatched: 12. The CDR3 has 16 amino acids. Germline-derived CDR1 and CDR2 are LNHDA and SQIVND (reference sequence). CDR3 amino acids: CASSPLRGRGLTEAFF. CDR3 bases read: TGTGCCAGTAGTCCCCTTCGGGGCAGGGGGCTCACTGAA.

Turning to this clone: An end of the junction does not agree with germline; a read error may underlie this. Read data end 3 residues before the CDR3 end; the end is taken from the germline J gene. V is TRBV2 and J is TRBJ1-4, with TRBD1 matching over 11 bases. Looked up from germline, CDR1 is SNHLY and CDR2 is FYNNEI. The CDR3 spans 15 residues. This CDR3 reads CASSTRGQGGERLFF. The CDR3 bases that were read are TGTGCCAGCAGTACCCGGGGACAGGGGGGAGAAAGA. Together with reference TRBV2 and TRBJ1-4, the CDR3 gives the full variable domain: EPEVTQTPSHQVTQMGQEVILRCVPISNHLYFYWYRQILGQKVEFLVSFYNNEISEKSEIFDDQFSVERPDGSNFTLKIRSTKLEDSAMYFCASSTRGQGGERLFFGSGTQLSVL.